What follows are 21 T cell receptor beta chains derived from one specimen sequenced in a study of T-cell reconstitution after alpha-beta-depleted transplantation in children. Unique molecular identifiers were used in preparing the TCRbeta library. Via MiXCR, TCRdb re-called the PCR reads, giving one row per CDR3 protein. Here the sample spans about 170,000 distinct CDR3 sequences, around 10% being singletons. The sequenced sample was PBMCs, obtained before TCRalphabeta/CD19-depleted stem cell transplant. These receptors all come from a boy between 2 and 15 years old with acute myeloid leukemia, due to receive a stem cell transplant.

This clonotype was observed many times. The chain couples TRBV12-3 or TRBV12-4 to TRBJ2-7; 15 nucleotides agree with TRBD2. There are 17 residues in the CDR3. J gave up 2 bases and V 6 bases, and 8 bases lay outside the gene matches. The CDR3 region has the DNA TGTGCCAGCAGCCAGGGACTAGCGGGAGGCTCCCCCTACGAGCAGTACTTC. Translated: CASSQGLAGGSPYEQYF.

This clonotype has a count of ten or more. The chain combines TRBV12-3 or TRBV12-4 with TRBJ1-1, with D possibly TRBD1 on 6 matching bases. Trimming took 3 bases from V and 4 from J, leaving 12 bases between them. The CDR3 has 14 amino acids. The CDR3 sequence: CASSFYREATEAFF. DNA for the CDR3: TGTGCCAGCAGTTTTTACAGGGAGGCCACTGAAGCTTTCTTT.

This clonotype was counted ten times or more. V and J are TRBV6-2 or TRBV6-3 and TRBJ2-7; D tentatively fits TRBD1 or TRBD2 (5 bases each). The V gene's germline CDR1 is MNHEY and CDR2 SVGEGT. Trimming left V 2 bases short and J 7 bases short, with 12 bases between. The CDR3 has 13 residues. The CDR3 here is CASSYDGGKEQYV. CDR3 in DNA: TGTGCCAGCAGTTACGATGGGGGTAAGGAGCAGTACGTC.

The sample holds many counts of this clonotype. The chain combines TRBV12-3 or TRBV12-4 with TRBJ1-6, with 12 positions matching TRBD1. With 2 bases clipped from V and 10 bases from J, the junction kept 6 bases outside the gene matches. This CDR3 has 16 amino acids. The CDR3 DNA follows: TGTGCCAGCAGTTTAATGGGGACAGGGGGCGGGTCACCCCTCCACTTT. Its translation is CASSLMGTGGGSPLHF.

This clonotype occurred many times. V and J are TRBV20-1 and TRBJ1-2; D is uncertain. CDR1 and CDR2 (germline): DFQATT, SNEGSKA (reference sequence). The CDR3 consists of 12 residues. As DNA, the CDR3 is TGCAGAGCTGAGGAGGATAACTATGGCTACACCTTC. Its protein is CRAEEDNYGYTF.

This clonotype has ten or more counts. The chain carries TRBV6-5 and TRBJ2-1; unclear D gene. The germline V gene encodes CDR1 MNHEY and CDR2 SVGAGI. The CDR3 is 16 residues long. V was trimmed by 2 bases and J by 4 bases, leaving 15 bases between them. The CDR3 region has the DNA TGTGCCAGCAGTTACCTGTCGGCGGATAAATACAATGAGCAGTTCTTC. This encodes CASSYLSADKYNEQFF.

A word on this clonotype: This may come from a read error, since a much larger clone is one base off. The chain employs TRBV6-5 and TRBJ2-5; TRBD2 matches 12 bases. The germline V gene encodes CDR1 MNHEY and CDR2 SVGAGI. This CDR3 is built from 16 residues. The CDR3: CASGYGTSGRPETQYF. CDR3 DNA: TGTGCCAGCGGTTATGGTACTAGCGGGAGGCCAGAGACCCAGTACTTC.

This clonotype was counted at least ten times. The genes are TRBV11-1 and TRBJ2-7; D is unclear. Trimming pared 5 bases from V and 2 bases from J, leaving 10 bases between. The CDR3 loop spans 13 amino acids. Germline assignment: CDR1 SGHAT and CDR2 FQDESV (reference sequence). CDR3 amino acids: CASSVSRTYEQYF. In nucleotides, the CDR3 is TGTGCCAGCAGCGTGTCAAGGACCTACGAGCAGTACTTC.

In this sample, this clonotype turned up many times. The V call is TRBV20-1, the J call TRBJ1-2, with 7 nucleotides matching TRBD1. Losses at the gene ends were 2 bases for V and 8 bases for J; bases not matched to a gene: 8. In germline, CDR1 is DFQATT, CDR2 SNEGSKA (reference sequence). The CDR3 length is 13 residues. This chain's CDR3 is CSARYKGARGYTF. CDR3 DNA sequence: TGCAGTGCTAGATACAAGGGGGCGCGGGGCTACACCTTC.

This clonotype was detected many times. CDR3 DNA sequence: TGCGCCAGCAGCCAATCGGGCGGGGAGCTGTTTTTT. Translation gives CASSQSGGELFF. This sequence joins TRBV4-1 and TRBJ2-2; D remains ambiguous. The V end was cut by 2 bases, the J end by 7 bases, with 5 bases between. Germline values: CDR1 MGHRA, CDR2 YSYEKL. CDR3 length: 12 residues.

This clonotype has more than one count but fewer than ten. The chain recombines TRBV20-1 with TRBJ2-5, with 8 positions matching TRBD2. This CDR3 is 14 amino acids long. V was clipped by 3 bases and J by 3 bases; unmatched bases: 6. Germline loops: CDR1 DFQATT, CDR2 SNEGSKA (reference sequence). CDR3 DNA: TGCAGTGCTAGTAAACGGGGGGGCGAAGAGACCCAGTACTTC. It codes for CSASKRGGEETQYF.

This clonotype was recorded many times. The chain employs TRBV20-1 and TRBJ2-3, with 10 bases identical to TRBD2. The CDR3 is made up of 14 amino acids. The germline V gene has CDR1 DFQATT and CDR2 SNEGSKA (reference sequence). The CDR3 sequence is CSAAASGGFDTQYF. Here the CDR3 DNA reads TGCAGCGCTGCAGCTAGCGGGGGTTTCGATACGCAGTATTTT.

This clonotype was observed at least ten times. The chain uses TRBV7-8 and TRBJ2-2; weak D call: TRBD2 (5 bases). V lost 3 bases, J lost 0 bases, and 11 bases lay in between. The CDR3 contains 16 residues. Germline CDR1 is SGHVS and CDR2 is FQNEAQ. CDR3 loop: CASSLVRGPNTGELFF. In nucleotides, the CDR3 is TGTGCCAGCAGCTTGGTCCGAGGGCCGAACACCGGGGAGCTGTTTTTT.

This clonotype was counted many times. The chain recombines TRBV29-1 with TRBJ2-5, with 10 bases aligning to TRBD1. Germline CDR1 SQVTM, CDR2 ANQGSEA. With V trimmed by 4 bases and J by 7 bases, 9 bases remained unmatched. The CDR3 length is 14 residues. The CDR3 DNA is TGCAGCGTTGGACAGGGGGCGAATAGGATGACCCAGTACTTC. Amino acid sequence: CSVGQGANRMTQYF.

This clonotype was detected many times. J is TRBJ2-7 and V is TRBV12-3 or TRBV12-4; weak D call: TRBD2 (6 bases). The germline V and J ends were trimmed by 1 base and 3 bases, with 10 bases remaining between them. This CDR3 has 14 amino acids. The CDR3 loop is CASSLGAGVYEQYF. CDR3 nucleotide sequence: TGTGCCAGCAGTTTAGGAGCGGGTGTCTACGAGCAGTACTTC.

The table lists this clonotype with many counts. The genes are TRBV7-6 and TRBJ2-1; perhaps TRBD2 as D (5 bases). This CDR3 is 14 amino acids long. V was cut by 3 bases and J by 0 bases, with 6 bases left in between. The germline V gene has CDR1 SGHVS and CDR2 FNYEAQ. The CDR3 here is CASSFTSSYNEQFF. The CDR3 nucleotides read TGTGCCAGCAGCTTTACTAGCTCCTACAATGAGCAGTTCTTC.

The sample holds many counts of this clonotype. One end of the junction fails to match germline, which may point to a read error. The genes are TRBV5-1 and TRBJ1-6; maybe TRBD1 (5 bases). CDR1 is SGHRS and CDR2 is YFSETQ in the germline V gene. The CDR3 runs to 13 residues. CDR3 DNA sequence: TGCGCCATCAGCTTGGACAATAATTCACCCCTCCACTTT. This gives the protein CAISLDNNSPLHF.

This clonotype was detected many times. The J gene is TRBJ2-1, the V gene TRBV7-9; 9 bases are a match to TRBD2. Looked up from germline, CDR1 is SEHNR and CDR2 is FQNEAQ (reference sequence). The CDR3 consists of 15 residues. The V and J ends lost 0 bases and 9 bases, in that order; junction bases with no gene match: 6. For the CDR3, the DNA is TGTGCCAGCAGCTTAGCGGTGGCTAGCGGGACTGAGCAGTTCTTC. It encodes CASSLAVASGTEQFF.

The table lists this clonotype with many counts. In DNA form, the CDR3 reads TGCGCCAGCAGCCCACAGGGGGGAGAGACCCAGTACTTC. Translated: CASSPQGGETQYF. This sequence joins TRBV5-1 and TRBJ2-5, with 8 nucleotides matching TRBD1. The V gene's germline CDR1 is SGHRS and CDR2 YFSETQ. CDR3 size: 13 residues. V lost 4 bases to trimming and J lost 4 bases; unmatched junction nucleotides: 3. Supplemented by reference TRBV5-1 and TRBJ2-5, the full variable domain reads KAGVTQTPRYLIKTRGQQVTLSCSPISGHRSVSWYQQTPGQGLQFLFEYFSETQRNKGNFPGRFSGRQFSNSRSEMNVSTLELGDSALYLCASSPQGGETQYFGPGTRLLVL.

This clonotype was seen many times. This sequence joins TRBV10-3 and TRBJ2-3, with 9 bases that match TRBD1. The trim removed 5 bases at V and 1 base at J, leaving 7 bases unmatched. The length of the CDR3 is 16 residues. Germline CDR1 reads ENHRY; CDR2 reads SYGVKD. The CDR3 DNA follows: TGTGCCATCAGTTTAGACAGGGGGGTCCGCACAGATACGCAGTATTTT. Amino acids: CAISLDRGVRTDTQYF.

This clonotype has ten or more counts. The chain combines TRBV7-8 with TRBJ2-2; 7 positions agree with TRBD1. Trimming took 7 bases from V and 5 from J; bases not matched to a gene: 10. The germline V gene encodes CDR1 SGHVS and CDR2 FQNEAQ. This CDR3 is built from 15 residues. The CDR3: CASTQRQGRTGELFF. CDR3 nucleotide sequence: TGTGCCAGCACCCAACGACAGGGTCGGACCGGGGAGCTGTTTTTT.